The clone carrying this TCR beta chain occurred once. This CDR3 has 15 residues. The V gene lost 0 bases and the J gene lost 0 bases, with 7 bases spanning the gap. Germline values: CDR1 LGHNA, CDR2 YSLEER. The record originates from a study of shared clonotypes between healthy human individuals. The authors loaded 150 to 250 ng DNA, roughly 27,000 T cell genomes, into sorted-subset replicate PCRs. Generated by immunoSEQ multiplex PCR, the TCRdb table keeps only in-frame clones and is missing some. The data show more than 2 million clones, roughly 96% seen once. The chain couples TRBV4-3 to TRBJ2-3; D not certain. This TCR was sampled from a man aged 18 to 29 in good health. Sequencing was done on a sample of naive CD4+ T cells sorted from blood. Stated subset: CD45RA+ positively selected. CDR3 in DNA: TGCGCCAGCAGCCAAGATTCCCCTAGCACAGATACGCAGTATTTT. Amino acid sequence: CASSQDSPSTDTQYF.